Below, 7 T cell receptor beta chains from the same sample are listed, as sequenced in a study of patients and donors after allogeneic stem cell transplantation. In TCRdb, the RT-PCR reads were re-called with MiXCR into one record per CDR3 protein. Of around 90,000 distinct CDR3 sequences listed, around 48% are singletons. The sequencing sample was made of blood, either unsorted or a sorted T cell fraction (not recorded which). These receptors came from a human donor who was either an allogeneic HSCT recipient or a stem cell or donor lymphocyte infusion donor (not recorded which). It is not recorded whose cells these are; they may come from a transplant donor.

The V gene is TRBV6-5, the J gene TRBJ1-1; D is possibly TRBD1 (5 bases). The length of the CDR3 is 14 residues. The germline V gene encodes CDR1 MNHEY and CDR2 SVGAGI. V was cut by 0 bases and J by 4 bases, with 9 bases left in between. This CDR3 reads CASSYSSGGTEAFF. Written as DNA, the CDR3 is TGTGCCAGCAGTTACTCTTCGGGGGGCACTGAAGCTTTCTTT.

The chain joins TRBV27 to TRBJ2-1; D is possibly TRBD2 (6 bases). Germline V gene data show CDR1 as MNHEY and CDR2 as SMNVEV (reference sequence). This CDR3 region has 15 residues. Trimming cost V 3 bases and J 4 bases, with 13 bases left between them. The CDR3 DNA reads TGTGCCAGCAGTTTGGTCTTCGCGGGGTACAATGAGCAGTTCTTC. Translated, it gives CASSLVFAGYNEQFF.

The chain couples TRBV4-3 to TRBJ1-6; no reliable D call. Germline CDR1 reads LGHNA; CDR2 reads YSLEER. The germline V and J ends were trimmed by 1 base and 10 bases, with 8 bases remaining between them. The CDR3 loop spans 13 amino acids. DNA of the CDR3: TGCGCCAGCAGCCAAGTGGGGAACTCACCCCTCCACTTT. It encodes CASSQVGNSPLHF.

This clonotype turned up a few times. The rearrangement uses TRBV28 and TRBJ1-5; no definite D call. The ends were cut back, 6 bases at V and 4 bases at J, with 13 bases in the middle. In germline, CDR1 is MDHEN, CDR2 SYDVKM. The CDR3 covers 14 residues. In DNA form, the CDR3 reads TGTGCCAGCAGCACACACGGTCTAAATCAGCCCCAGCATTTT. Translating it yields CASSTHGLNQPQHF.

This chain connects TRBV9 to TRBJ1-2; D unresolved. The CDR3 runs to 11 residues. In germline, CDR1 is SGDLS, CDR2 YYNGEE. Trimming removed 5 bases from V and 11 bases from J, with 13 bases in between. This CDR3 is CASRMTDLYTF. For the CDR3, the DNA is TGTGCCAGCAGGATGACGGACCTTTACACCTTC.

This clonotype was found a few times. The J gene is TRBJ1-5, the V gene TRBV20-1; no definite D call. This CDR3 is built from 13 residues. Germline V gene sequence: CDR1 DFQATT, CDR2 SNEGSKA (reference sequence). Trimming took 4 bases from V and 3 from J, leaving 10 bases between them. In DNA form, the CDR3 reads TGCAGTGCTATGGTATCGATCAATCAGCCCCAGCATTTT. Its translation is CSAMVSINQPQHF.

This clonotype was seen more than once but under ten times. The V call is TRBV6-6, the J call TRBJ1-2; 7 bases map to TRBD1. The V and J ends lost 7 bases and 4 bases, in that order; junction bases with no gene match: 15. This CDR3 is 16 amino acids long. Germline V gene data show CDR1 as MNHNY and CDR2 as SVGAGI (reference sequence). CDR3 coding DNA: TGTGCCAGCACAACGGGGGATTGGACAGGCCCCTATGGCTACACCTTC. Translating gives CASTTGDWTGPYGYTF.